This T cell receptor beta chain was observed in a study of cytomegalovirus exposure and HLA in healthy donors. A word on this clone: Its antigen is not identified.

Broader study findings: Later examination showed HLA-associated TCR beta chains had greater clonal expansion than equally common others. With later analysis, a missense DCLRE1C variant became linked to TCR beta V- and J-gene trimming.

Germline-derived CDR1 and CDR2 are SGHRS and YFSETQ. This CDR3 contains 14 residues. The V and J ends lost 1 base and 8 bases, in that order; junction bases with no gene match: 5. In the PCR, 60 Vbeta and 13 Jbeta primers were used. In the study's own analysis: Later reanalysis found around 74 million unique TCR beta chains, 10 million to 12 million of them shared. Sequencing was performed with immunoSEQ multiplex PCR; in TCRdb, only in-frame clones are kept and a portion is missing. V, J and clone size are those of that table, while D and trimming were read from the DNA. The table has over 150,000 clones, approximately 80% seen once.

Input material: PBMCs. This TCR was sampled from a woman in her thirties or forties in good health and CMV-seronegative. The chain is built from TRBV5-1 and TRBJ1-4; 7 bases align to TRBD1. CDR3 DNA: TGCGCCAGCAGCTTGCCAGGGGGTCACGAAAAACTGTTTTTT. This translates into CASSLPGGHEKLFF.